This T cell receptor (beta chain) was captured by sequencing in a study of T cell repertoires in cytomegalovirus infection. Trimming took off 6 bases at V and 4 bases at J, with 15 bases between the two ends. CDR3 length: 15 amino acids. The germline gives CDR1 SGHVS, CDR2 FQNEAQ. MiXCR, applied by TCRdb to the reads, yields one record per CDR3 protein. The table shows some 310,000 distinct CDR3 sequences, with more than 20% occurring only once. This clonotype was seen only a few times. Antigen unknown. Study observations and caveats: In two of eight donors, the top clonotype was HLA-C-restricted CMV-specific. Identification of carriers of CMV plus the relevant HLA was achieved through cumulative public TCR beta family frequency.

V gene TRBV7-8 combines with J gene TRBJ2-2, with a weak D call TRBD1 (5 bases). The source is a human donor in good health (CMV status not recorded). Some clones in this sample may be carry-over from other donors' samples. The sample consisted of cultured PBMCs, taken from culture after CMV antigen stimulation. The CDR3 is CASSLQGRLTGELFF. In DNA form, the CDR3 reads TGTGCCAGCAGTTTGCAGGGAAGACTCACCGGGGAGCTGTTTTTT.